These 2 T cell receptor beta chains were sequenced from one sample in a study of long-term antiretroviral therapy in people with HIV (dated by TCRdb to between 2022 and 2023). The immunoSEQ hsTCRB v3.0 assay was used at survey level resolution to sequence the TRB variable region. TCRdb carries this immuneACCESS record with in-frame sequences only. Its versions omit some clonotypes, under half of them owing to an unresolved V gene in the studies checked, with the rest unexplained. This sample gives around 40,000 clones in total; 75% to 90% of them show up just once. Approximately 10% of the sample goes to the ten largest clones. The sample here was unsorted PBMCs, taken 2.2 years after starting antiretroviral therapy. All receptors derive from a man aged 18-30 years with HIV.

This clone turned up a few times. The chain couples TRBV7-8 to TRBJ1-1; the D gene is possibly TRBD1 (6 bases). Per germline, CDR1 SGHVS and CDR2 FQNEAQ. The CDR3 extends over 17 amino acids. Trimming took off 5 bases at V and 1 base at J, with 20 bases between the two ends. The CDR3 DNA follows: TGTGCCAGCAGCATACGAACCCAGCTCAGGGGGAACACTGAAGCTTTCTTT. Its translation: CASSIRTQLRGNTEAFF. The whole variable domain, filled in from reference TRBV7-8 and TRBJ1-1, reads GAGVSQSPRYKVAKRGQDVALRCDPISGHVSLFWYQQALGQGPEFLTYFQNEAQLDKSGLPSDRFFAERPEGSVSTLKIQRTQQEDSAVYLCASSIRTQLRGNTEAFFGQGTRLTVV.

The V gene is TRBV6-1, the J gene TRBJ2-3, with 9 bases lining up with TRBD2. Germline loops: CDR1 MNHNS, CDR2 SASEGT. The V segment lost 4 bases and the J segment 2 bases; nucleotides outside the gene matches: 4. This CDR3 contains 15 residues. CDR3 loop: CASSGRLAVTDTQYF. The CDR3 DNA reads as TGTGCCAGCAGTGGTAGACTAGCGGTCACAGATACGCAGTATTTT.